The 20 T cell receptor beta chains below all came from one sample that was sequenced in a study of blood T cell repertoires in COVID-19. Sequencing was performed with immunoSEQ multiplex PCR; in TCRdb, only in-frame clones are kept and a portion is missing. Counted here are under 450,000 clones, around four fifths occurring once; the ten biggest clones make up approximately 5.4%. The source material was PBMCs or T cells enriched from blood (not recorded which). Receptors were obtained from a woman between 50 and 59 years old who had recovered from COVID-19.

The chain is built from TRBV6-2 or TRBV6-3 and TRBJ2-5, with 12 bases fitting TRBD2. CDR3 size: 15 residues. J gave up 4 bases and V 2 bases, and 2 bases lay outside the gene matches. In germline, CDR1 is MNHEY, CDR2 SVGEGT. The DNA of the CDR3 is TGTGCCAGCAGTTACGTACTAGCGGGAGGAGAGACCCAGTACTTC. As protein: CASSYVLAGGETQYF.

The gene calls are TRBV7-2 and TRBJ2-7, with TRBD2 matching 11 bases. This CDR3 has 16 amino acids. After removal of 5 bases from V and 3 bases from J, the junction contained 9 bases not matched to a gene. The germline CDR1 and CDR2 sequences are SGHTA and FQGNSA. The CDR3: CASSLGLAGGNYEQYF. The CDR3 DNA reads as TGTGCCAGCAGCCTGGGGCTAGCGGGAGGCAACTACGAGCAGTACTTC.

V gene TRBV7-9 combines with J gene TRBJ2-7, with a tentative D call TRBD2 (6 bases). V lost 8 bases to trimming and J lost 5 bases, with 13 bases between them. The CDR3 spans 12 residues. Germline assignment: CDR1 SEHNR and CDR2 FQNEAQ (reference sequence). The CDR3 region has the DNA TGTGCCAGCCGCAGTGGAGGGGACGAGCAGTACTTC. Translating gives CASRSGGDEQYF.

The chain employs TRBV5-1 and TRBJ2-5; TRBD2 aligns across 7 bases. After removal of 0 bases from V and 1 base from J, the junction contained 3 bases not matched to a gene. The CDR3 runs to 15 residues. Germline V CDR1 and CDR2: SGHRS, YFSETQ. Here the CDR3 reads CASSLGLASQETQYF. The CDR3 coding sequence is TGCGCCAGCAGCTTGGGACTAGCATCCCAAGAGACCCAGTACTTC.

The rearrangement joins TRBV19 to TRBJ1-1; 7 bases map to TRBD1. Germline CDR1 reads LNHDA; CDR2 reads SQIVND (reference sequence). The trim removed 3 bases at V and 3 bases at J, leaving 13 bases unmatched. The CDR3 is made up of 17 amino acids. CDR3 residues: CASSMTGYGGLDTEAFF. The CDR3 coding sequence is TGTGCCAGTAGTATGACAGGGTATGGCGGTTTGGACACTGAAGCTTTCTTT.

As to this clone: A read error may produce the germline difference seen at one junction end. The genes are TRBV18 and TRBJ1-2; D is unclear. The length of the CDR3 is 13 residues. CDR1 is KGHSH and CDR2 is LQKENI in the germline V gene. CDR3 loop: CASSPTNTPELIF. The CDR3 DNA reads TGTGCCAGCTCACCTACCAATACCCCAGAATTAATCTTC.

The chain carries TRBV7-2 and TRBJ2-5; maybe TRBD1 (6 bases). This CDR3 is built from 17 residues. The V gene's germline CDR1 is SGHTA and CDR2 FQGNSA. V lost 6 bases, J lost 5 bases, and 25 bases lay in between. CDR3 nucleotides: TGTGCCAGCAGACCATGGGCCGGGACAAATAGGGATGAGACCCAGTACTTC. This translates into CASRPWAGTNRDETQYF.

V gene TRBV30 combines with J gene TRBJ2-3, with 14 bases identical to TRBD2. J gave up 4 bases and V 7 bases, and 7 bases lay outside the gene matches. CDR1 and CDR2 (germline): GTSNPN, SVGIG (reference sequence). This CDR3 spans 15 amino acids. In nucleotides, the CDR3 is TGTGCCTTGGGGACTAGCGGGAGTTTCGCAGATACGCAGTATTTT. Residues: CALGTSGSFADTQYF.

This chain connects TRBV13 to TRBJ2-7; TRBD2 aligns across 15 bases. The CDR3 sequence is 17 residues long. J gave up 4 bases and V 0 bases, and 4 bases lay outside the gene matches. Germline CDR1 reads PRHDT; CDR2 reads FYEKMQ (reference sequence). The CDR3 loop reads CASSLGSGLAGGYEQYF. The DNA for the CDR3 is TGTGCCAGCAGCTTAGGTTCGGGACTAGCGGGAGGATACGAGCAGTACTTC.

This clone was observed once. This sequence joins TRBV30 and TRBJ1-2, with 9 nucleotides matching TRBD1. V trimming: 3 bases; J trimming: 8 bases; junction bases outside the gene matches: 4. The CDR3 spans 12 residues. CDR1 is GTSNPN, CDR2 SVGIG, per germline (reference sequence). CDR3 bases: TGTGCCTGGAGCCTAGGACAGGGGGGCTACACCTTC. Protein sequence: CAWSLGQGGYTF.

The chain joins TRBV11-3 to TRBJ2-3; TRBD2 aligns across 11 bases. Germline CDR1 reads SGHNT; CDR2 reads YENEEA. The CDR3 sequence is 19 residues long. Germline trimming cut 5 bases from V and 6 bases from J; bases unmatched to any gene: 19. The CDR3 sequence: CASSPHLTVAGGRADTQYF. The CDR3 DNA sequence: TGTGCCAGCAGCCCCCATCTAACCGTAGCGGGGGGGCGGGCGGATACGCAGTATTTT.

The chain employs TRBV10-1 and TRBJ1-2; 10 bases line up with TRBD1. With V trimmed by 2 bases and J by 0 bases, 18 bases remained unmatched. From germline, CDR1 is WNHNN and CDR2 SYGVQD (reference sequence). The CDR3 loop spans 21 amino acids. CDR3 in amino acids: CASSERRETGGLHTPNYGYTF. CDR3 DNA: TGCGCCAGCAGTGAGCGCCGGGAGACAGGGGGCCTTCACACTCCTAACTATGGCTACACCTTC.

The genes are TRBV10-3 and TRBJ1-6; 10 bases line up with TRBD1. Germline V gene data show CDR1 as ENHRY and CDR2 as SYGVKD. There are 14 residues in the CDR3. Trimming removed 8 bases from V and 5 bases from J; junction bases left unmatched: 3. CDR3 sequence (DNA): TGTGCCATCCGACAGGGGGCAGATAATTCACCCCTCCACTTT. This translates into CAIRQGADNSPLHF.

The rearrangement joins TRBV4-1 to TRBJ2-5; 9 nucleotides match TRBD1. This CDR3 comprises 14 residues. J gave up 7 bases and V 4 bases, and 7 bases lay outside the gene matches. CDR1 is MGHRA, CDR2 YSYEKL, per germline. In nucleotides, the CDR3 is TGCGCCAGCAGCCCCGGGACAGGGTCGTCGACCCAGTACTTC. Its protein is CASSPGTGSSTQYF.

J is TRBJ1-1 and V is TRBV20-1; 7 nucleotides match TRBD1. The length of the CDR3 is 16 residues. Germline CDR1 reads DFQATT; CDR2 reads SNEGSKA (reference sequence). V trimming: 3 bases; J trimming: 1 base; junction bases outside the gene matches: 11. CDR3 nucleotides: TGCAGTGCTAGTCCATCCGGGACAGCCGGGAACACTGAAGCTTTCTTT. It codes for CSASPSGTAGNTEAFF.

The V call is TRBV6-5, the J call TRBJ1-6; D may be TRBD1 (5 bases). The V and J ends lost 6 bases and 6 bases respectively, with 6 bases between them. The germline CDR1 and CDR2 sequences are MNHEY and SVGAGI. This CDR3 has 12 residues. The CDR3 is CASRQVNSPLHF. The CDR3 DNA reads TGTGCCAGCAGACAGGTTAATTCACCCCTCCACTTT.

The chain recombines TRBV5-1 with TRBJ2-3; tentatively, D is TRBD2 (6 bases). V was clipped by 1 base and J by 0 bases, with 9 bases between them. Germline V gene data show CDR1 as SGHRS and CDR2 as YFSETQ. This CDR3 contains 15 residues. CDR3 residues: CASSLSGASTDTQYF. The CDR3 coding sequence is TGCGCCAGCAGCTTGTCGGGAGCTAGCACAGATACGCAGTATTTT.

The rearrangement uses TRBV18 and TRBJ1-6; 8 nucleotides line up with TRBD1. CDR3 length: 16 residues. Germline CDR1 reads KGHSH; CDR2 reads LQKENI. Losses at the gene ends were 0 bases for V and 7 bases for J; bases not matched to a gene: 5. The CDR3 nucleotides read TGTGCCAGCTCACCACCGGCAGGGGGCCAGAATTCACCCCTCCACTTT. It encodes CASSPPAGGQNSPLHF.

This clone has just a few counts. The CDR3 bases are TGTGCCAGCAGCACTCCACAGGGGACTAATGAAAAACTGTTTTTT. Translated: CASSTPQGTNEKLFF. J is TRBJ1-4 and V is TRBV7-9, with 7 bases identical to TRBD1. The CDR3 consists of 15 residues. The V segment lost 5 bases and the J segment 2 bases; nucleotides outside the gene matches: 5. Per germline, CDR1 SEHNR and CDR2 FQNEAQ (reference sequence).

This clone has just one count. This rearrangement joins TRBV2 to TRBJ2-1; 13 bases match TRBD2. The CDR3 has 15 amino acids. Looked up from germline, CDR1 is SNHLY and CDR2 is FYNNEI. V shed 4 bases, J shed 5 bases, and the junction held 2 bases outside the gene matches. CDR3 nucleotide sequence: TGTGCCAGCAGTGGACTAGCGGGAGGTGACAATGAGCAGTTCTTC. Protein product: CASSGLAGGDNEQFF.